Sequencing of this T cell receptor beta chain was carried out in a study of shared clonotypes between healthy human individuals. For the study at large: The donors, two women and three men, were aged 18 to 49. Per donor, three plates held CD4 naive cells, three held CD4 memory, two held CD8 naive and one held CD8 memory.

Researchers ran the assay at a deep level. TCRdb's copy holds only in-frame clones and misses some; the assay was immunoSEQ multiplex PCR. The table records a few million clones, 85% to 95% of them present only once. Sequencing input: naive CD4+ T cells from PBMCs. The subset was: CD45RA+ positively selected. The source is a man between 18 and 29 years old in good health. Some clones in this sample may be carry-over from other donors' samples.

The CDR3 spells CASSLAGLSTEAFF. The CDR3 region has the DNA TGCGCCAGCAGCTTGGCAGGGTTGAGCACTGAAGCTTTCTTT. V and J are TRBV5-1 and TRBJ1-1; tentative D call: TRBD1 (5 bases). The ends were cut back, 0 bases at V and 4 bases at J, with 10 bases in the middle. The V gene's germline CDR1 is SGHRS and CDR2 YFSETQ. The length of the CDR3 is 14 residues.